These 17 T cell receptor beta chains originate from one sample sequenced in a study of vaccination effects on CD4 cells after COVID-19 (dated by TCRdb to between 2021 and 2024). These TCRs are of unknown antigen specificity. After around 10 days of culture, CD4+ T cells were isolated with the EasySep CD4+ T cell isolation kit. Each participant received two doses of an mRNA SARS-CoV-2 vaccine, either BNT162b2 or mRNA-1273. The protocol used for the library was the immunoSEQ multiplex PCR assay. TCRdb holds this immuneACCESS table with in-frame rearrangements only. Some clones are missing; in checked studies, unresolved V genes explain under half, and the rest has no known cause. For this sample there are 57,000 or so clones; under 85% appear just once. In total, the top ten clones hold 3.5% to 5.5% of the sample. The specimen comprised CD4+ T cells from PBMCs cultured without peptide, sampled after COVID-19 vaccination. Receptor source: a human donor who received a COVID-19 vaccine.

V usage is TRBV11-2 and J usage is TRBJ2-4, with D perhaps given as TRBD1 or TRBD2 (6 bases each). The CDR3 extends over 18 amino acids. The V end was cut by 1 base, the J end by 1 base, with 17 bases between. The germline V gene encodes CDR1 SGHAT and CDR2 FQNNGV. CDR3 in amino acids: CASSLAFPRGRAKNIQYF. The CDR3 nucleotides are TGTGCCAGCAGCTTAGCCTTCCCTAGGGGGAGGGCCAAAAACATTCAGTACTTC.

In its sample, this clone was seen once. The chain has TRBV5-1 and TRBJ2-2, with a tentative D call TRBD1 (6 bases). The V end lost 0 bases, the J end lost 3 bases, and 9 bases lay between the germline ends. CDR3 length equals 15 residues. Germline CDR1 SGHRS, CDR2 YFSETQ. CDR3 region: CASSLVGGDTGELFF. In DNA, the CDR3 is TGCGCCAGCAGCTTGGTTGGGGGCGACACCGGGGAGCTGTTTTTT.

The chain is built from TRBV29-1 and TRBJ2-6; D uncertain. V gave up 3 bases and J gave up 1 base, with 4 bases separating them. The CDR3 spans 13 residues. In germline, CDR1 is SQVTM, CDR2 ANQGSEA. The CDR3 nucleotides are TGCAGCGTTGATGTGTCTGGGGCCAACGTCCTGACTTTC. It specifies CSVDVSGANVLTF.

CDR3 protein: CASSQREGPTDTQYF. The DNA for the CDR3 is TGCGCCAGCAGCCAGCGGGAGGGCCCCACAGATACGCAGTATTTT. The V call is TRBV4-1, the J call TRBJ2-3, with 9 positions matching TRBD2. The CDR3 runs 15 residues. The germline V gene encodes CDR1 MGHRA and CDR2 YSYEKL. The V gene end was trimmed by 3 bases and the J gene end by 2 bases; junction bases not matched to a gene: 3.

V and J are TRBV14 and TRBJ1-4; tentative D call: TRBD1 (5 bases). The germline V gene has CDR1 SGHDN and CDR2 FVKESK. Trimming took 1 base from V and 8 from J, leaving 14 bases between them. This CDR3 has 15 amino acids. CDR3: CASSQARAVSEKLFF. The CDR3 bases are TGTGCCAGCAGCCAAGCCAGGGCAGTCTCCGAAAAACTGTTTTTT. Filled out from reference TRBV14 and TRBJ1-4, the complete variable domain reads EAGVTQFPSHSVIEKGQTVTLRCDPISGHDNLYWYRRVMGKEIKFLLHFVKESKQDESGMPNNRFLAERTGGTYSTLKVQPAELEDSGVYFCASSQARAVSEKLFFGSGTQLSVL.

The chain is built from TRBV18 and TRBJ1-3, with a possible D match to TRBD1 (5 bases). The germline V gene has CDR1 KGHSH and CDR2 LQKENI. Trimming shortened V by 1 base and J by 2 bases, and 15 bases separated the two germline ends. The CDR3 is made up of 17 amino acids. The CDR3 sequence: CASSPRGSLTTGNTIYF. In DNA form, the CDR3 reads TGTGCCAGCTCACCACGGGGCAGCCTCACCACTGGAAACACCATATATTTT.

This clone occurred a few times. This rearrangement joins TRBV7-3 to TRBJ1-2, with 7 positions matching TRBD1. CDR1 and CDR2 from the germline V gene are SGHTA and FQGTGA. J lost 1 base, V lost 4 bases, and 9 bases had no gene match. The CDR3 totals 16 residues. The DNA for the CDR3 is TGTGCCAGCAGCTCCCACGGACAGGCCGTTAACTATGGCTACACCTTC. Translated, it gives CASSSHGQAVNYGYTF.

This clone has a single count. V is TRBV4-2 and J is TRBJ2-1; D unresolved. Between the trimmed V and J ends, which lost 0 bases and 0 bases, there was a span of 12 bases. The CDR3 runs 17 residues. Looked up from germline, CDR1 is LGHNA and CDR2 is YNFKEQ. The CDR3 nucleotides read TGTGCCAGCAGCCAAGAGGTGAGAGTCAGCTCCTACAATGAGCAGTTCTTC. It yields the protein CASSQEVRVSSYNEQFF.

The chain joins TRBV18 to TRBJ1-6, with D hard to call. Deletions cut 4 bases from V and 8 bases from J, with 9 bases between. CDR3 size: 13 residues. Germline V gives CDR1 KGHSH, CDR2 LQKENI. CDR3 DNA sequence: TGTGCCAGCTCACATGGAGTTGATTCACCCCTCCACTTT. This translates into CASSHGVDSPLHF.

This clone was found a few times. This chain uses TRBV5-4 with TRBJ2-3; 7 bases are shared with TRBD2. The CDR3 totals 14 residues. Germline V gives CDR1 SGHNT, CDR2 YYREEE (reference sequence). V shed 3 bases, J shed 2 bases, and the junction held 3 bases outside the gene matches. CDR3 sequence reads: CASSYGTITDTQYF. CDR3 bases: TGTGCCAGCAGCTACGGGACTATCACAGATACGCAGTATTTT.

V gene TRBV5-1 combines with J gene TRBJ2-7, with a possible D match to TRBD1 (5 bases). Trimming took off 4 bases at V and 3 bases at J, with 14 bases between the two ends. From germline, CDR1 is SGHRS and CDR2 YFSETQ. This CDR3 region has 14 residues. The CDR3 loop reads CASSEDLRGYEQYF. In DNA form, the CDR3 reads TGCGCCAGCAGCGAGGACCTTAGGGGCTACGAGCAGTACTTC. Supplemented by reference TRBV5-1 and TRBJ2-7, the full variable domain reads KAGVTQTPRYLIKTRGQQVTLSCSPISGHRSVSWYQQTPGQGLQFLFEYFSETQRNKGNFPGRFSGRQFSNSRSEMNVSTLELGDSALYLCASSEDLRGYEQYFGPGTRLTVT.

The chain carries TRBV9 and TRBJ1-6; D possibly corresponds to TRBD1 (5 bases). This CDR3 has 15 residues. V lost 4 bases and J 6 bases, leaving 14 bases between the germline ends. Germline CDR1 reads SGDLS; CDR2 reads YYNGEE. In DNA form, the CDR3 reads TGTGCCAGCAGCTCCACCGGGACCTTTAATTCACCCCTCCACTTT. Residues: CASSSTGTFNSPLHF.

The V gene is TRBV5-1, the J gene TRBJ1-2; weak D call: TRBD1 (5 bases). V lost 0 bases to trimming and J lost 5 bases, with 11 bases between them. The CDR3 consists of 14 residues. Per the germline V gene, CDR1 is SGHRS and CDR2 is YFSETQ. The CDR3 DNA follows: TGCGCCAGCAGCTTGGAAAGGGGAGGGTATGGCTACACCTTC. Translation gives CASSLERGGYGYTF. Together with reference TRBV5-1 and TRBJ1-2, the CDR3 gives the full variable domain: KAGVTQTPRYLIKTRGQQVTLSCSPISGHRSVSWYQQTPGQGLQFLFEYFSETQRNKGNFPGRFSGRQFSNSRSEMNVSTLELGDSALYLCASSLERGGYGYTFGSGTRLTVV.

The rearrangement uses TRBV18 and TRBJ2-7; D tentatively fits TRBD1 or TRBD2 (5 bases each). CDR1 is KGHSH and CDR2 is LQKENI in the germline V gene. The germline V and J ends were trimmed by 4 bases and 2 bases, with 12 bases remaining between them. CDR3 length: 14 amino acids. The CDR3 DNA follows: TGTGCCAGCTCACGCCGGGACGAGCCCTACGAGCAGTACTTC. It encodes CASSRRDEPYEQYF.

The chain links TRBV5-1 to TRBJ2-1, with TRBD2 identical over 9 bases. The V gene end was trimmed by 5 bases and the J gene end by 6 bases; junction bases not matched to a gene: 3. The CDR3 has 13 amino acids. The germline V gene encodes CDR1 SGHRS and CDR2 YFSETQ. The CDR3 nucleotides read TGCGCCAGCAGGCGGGAGGGCCTCAATGAGCAGTTCTTC. Its translation: CASRREGLNEQFF.

The J gene is TRBJ2-7, the V gene TRBV12-3 or TRBV12-4; unclear D gene. V lost 1 base, J lost 1 base, and 2 bases lay in between. The CDR3 is made up of 12 amino acids. Here the CDR3 reads CASSLGSYEQYF. The CDR3 DNA reads as TGTGCCAGCAGTTTAGGGTCCTACGAGCAGTACTTC.

The chain joins TRBV10-3 to TRBJ2-3, with 7 bases matching TRBD1. This CDR3 is 14 amino acids long. CDR1 and CDR2 (germline): ENHRY, SYGVKD. V lost 5 bases to trimming and J lost 4 bases; unmatched junction nucleotides: 6. The CDR3 region is CAISSYDRADTQYF. The CDR3 DNA reads as TGTGCCATCAGTTCCTACGACAGGGCAGATACGCAGTATTTT.